This TCR beta chain was captured by sequencing in a study of post-analysis software for immune sequencing data. Study-level results: In patients, about 5 TRBV segments were more frequent than in controls, with TRBV5-6, TRBV5-1 and TRBV20-1 among them. Versus controls, multiple sclerosis patients showed significantly lower diversity (normalized Chao1).

Trimming removed 2 bases at V and 5 bases at J, with 19 bases between. Per the germline V gene, CDR1 is LGHDT and CDR2 is YNNKEL (reference sequence). This CDR3 contains 16 residues. Worth noting for this clonotype: Antigen unknown.

Unique molecular identifiers were built into the TCR beta cDNA libraries. TCRdb itself ran the PCR reads through MiXCR, one entry per CDR3 protein. The sample holds a few hundred thousand distinct CDR3 sequences, roughly 35% seen once. This sequence was found in a girl under 18 with multiple sclerosis. This chain links TRBV3-1 with TRBJ2-7; D may be TRBD1 or TRBD2 (5 bases each). The sample comprised blood. CDR3: CASSQYIPVGGDEQYF. In nucleotides, the CDR3 is TGTGCCAGCAGCCAATATATCCCCGTTGGGGGAGACGAGCAGTACTTC.